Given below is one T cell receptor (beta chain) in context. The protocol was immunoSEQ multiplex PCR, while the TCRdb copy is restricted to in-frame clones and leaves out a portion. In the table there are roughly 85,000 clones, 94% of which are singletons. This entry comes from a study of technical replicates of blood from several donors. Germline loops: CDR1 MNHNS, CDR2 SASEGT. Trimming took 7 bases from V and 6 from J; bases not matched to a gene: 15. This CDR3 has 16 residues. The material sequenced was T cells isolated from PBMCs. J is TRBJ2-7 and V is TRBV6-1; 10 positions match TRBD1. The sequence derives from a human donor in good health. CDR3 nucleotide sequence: TGTGCCAGCATTGATGACCCCGGGACAGGGGATCGCGAGCAGTACTTC. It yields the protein CASIDDPGTGDREQYF.